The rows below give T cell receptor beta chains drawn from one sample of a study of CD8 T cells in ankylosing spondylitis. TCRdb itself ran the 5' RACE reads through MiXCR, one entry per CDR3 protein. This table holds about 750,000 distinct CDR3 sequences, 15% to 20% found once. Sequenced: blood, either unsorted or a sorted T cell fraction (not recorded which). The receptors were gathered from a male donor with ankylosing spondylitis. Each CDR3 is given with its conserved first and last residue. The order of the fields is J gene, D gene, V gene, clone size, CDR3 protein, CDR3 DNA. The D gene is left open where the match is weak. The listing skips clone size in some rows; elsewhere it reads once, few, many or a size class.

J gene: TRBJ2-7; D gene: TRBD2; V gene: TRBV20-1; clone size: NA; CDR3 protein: CSARDVTSGGYEQYF; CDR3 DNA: TGCAGTGCTAGAGATGTGACTAGCGGGGGGTACGAGCAGTACTTC
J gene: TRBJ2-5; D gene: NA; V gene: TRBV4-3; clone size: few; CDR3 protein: CASSQGTSRLETQYF; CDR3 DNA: TGCGCCAGCAGCCAAGGCACTAGCCGGTTGGAGACCCAGTACTTC
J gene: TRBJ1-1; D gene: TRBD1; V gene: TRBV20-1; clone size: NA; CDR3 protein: CSAGGGQGYTEAFF; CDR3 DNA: TGCAGTGCTGGGGGGGGACAGGGGTACACTGAAGCTTTCTTT
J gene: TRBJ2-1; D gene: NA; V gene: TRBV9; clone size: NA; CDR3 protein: CASSVGGGGNYNEQFF; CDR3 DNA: TGTGCCAGCAGCGTAGGAGGAGGTGGGAACTACAATGAGCAGTTCTTC
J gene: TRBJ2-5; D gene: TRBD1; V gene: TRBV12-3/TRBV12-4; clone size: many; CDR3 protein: CASSTPGQDEETQYF; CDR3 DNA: TGTGCCAGCAGTACGCCTGGACAGGATGAAGAGACCCAGTACTTC
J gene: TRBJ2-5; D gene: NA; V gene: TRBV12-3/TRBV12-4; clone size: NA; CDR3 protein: CASTLLGIQETQYF; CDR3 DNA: TGTGCCAGCACCCTACTGGGTATACAAGAGACCCAGTACTTC
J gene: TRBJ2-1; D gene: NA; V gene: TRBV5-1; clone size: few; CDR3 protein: CASSLDPLSYNEQFF; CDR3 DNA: TGCGCCAGCAGCTTGGACCCCCTCTCCTACAATGAGCAGTTCTTC
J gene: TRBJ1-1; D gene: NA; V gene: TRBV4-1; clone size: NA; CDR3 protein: CASSPPRGVGLGTEAFF; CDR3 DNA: TGCGCCAGCAGCCCTCCTCGGGGAGTGGGTTTGGGCACTGAAGCTTTCTTT
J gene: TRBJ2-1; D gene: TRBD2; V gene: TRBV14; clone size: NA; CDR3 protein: CASSLTPGLAAYNEQFF; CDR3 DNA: TGTGCCAGCAGCCTCACCCCTGGACTAGCAGCCTACAATGAGCAGTTCTTC
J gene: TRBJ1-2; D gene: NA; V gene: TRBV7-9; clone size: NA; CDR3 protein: CASSKDPSRVYGYTF; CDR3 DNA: TGTGCCAGCAGCAAAGACCCCTCCAGGGTTTATGGCTACACCTTC
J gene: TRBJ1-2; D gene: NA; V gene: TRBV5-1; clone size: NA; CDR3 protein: CASSLATSANYGYTF; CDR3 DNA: TGCGCCAGCAGCTTGGCCACATCCGCTAACTATGGCTACACCTTC
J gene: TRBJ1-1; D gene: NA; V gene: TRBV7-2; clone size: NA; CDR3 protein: CASSSGTPWNTEAFF; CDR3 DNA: TGTGCCAGCAGCTCCGGGACACCGTGGAACACTGAAGCTTTCTTT
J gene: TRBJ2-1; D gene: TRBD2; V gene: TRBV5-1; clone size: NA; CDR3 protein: CASSPGLGEHNEQFF; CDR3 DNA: TGCGCCAGCAGCCCGGGACTAGGGGAACACAATGAGCAGTTCTTC
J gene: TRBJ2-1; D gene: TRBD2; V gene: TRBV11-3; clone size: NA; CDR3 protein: CASSPGTSLIDEQFF; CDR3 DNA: TGTGCCAGCAGCCCCGGGACTAGTCTTATCGATGAGCAGTTCTTC
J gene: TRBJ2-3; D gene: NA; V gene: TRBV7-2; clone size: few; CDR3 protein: CASYRWASTDTQYF; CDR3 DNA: TGTGCCAGCTACAGGTGGGCTAGCACAGATACGCAGTATTTT
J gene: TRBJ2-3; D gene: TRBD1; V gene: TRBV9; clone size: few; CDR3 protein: CASSPHPGQGTDTQYF; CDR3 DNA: TGTGCCAGCAGCCCACACCCGGGACAGGGCACAGATACGCAGTATTTT
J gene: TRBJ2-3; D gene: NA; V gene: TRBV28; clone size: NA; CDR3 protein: CASSLRQYTDTQYF; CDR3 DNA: TGTGCCAGCAGTTTGAGGCAGTACACAGATACGCAGTATTTT
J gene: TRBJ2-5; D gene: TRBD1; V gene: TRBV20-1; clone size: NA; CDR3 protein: CSATDRGQETQYF; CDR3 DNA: TGCAGTGCGACAGACAGGGGGCAAGAGACCCAGTACTTC
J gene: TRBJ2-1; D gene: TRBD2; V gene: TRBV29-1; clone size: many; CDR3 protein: CSVLGGVGYNEQFF; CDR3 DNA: TGCAGCGTTCTGGGGGGGGTAGGGTACAATGAGCAGTTCTTC
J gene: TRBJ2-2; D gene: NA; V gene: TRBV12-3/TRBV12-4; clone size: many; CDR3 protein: CASRRLAGSTGELFF; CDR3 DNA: TGTGCCAGCAGGCGGCTGGCGGGGAGCACCGGGGAGCTGTTTTTT
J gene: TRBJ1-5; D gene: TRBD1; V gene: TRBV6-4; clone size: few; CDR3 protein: CASTDRDSNQPQHF; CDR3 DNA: TGTGCCAGCACGGACAGGGATAGCAATCAGCCCCAGCATTTT
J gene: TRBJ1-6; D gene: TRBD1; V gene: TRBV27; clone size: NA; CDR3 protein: CASSLSPPDREGRNSPLHF; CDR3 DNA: TGTGCCAGCAGTTTGAGCCCCCCCGACAGGGAGGGAAGAAACTCACCCCTCCACTTT
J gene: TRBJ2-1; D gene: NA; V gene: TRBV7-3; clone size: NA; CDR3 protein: CASSLRRESYNEQFF; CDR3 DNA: TGTGCCAGCAGCTTACGCAGGGAGTCCTACAATGAGCAGTTCTTC
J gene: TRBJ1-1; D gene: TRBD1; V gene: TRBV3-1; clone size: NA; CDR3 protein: CASSGRQGSDTEAFF; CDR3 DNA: TGTGCCAGCAGCGGGCGACAGGGGTCGGACACTGAAGCTTTCTTT
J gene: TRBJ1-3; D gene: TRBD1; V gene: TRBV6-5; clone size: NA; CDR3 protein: CASSYDIPTGLGSGNTIYF; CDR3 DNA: TGTGCCAGCAGTTACGATATTCCGACAGGGTTGGGCTCTGGAAACACCATATATTTT
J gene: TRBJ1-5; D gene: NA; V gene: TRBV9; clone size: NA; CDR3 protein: CASSVEYEAQHF; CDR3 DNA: TGTGCCAGCAGCGTAGAATACGAGGCCCAGCATTTT
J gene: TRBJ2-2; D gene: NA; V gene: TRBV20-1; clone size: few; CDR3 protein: CSAPPDWVTGELFF; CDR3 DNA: TGCAGTGCCCCCCCCGACTGGGTCACCGGGGAGCTGTTTTTT
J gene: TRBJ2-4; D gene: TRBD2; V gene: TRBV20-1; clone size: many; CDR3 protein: CSAEPREMRTRNIQYF; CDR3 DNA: TGCAGTGCCGAGCCGCGGGAGATGCGGACTAGAAACATTCAGTACTTC
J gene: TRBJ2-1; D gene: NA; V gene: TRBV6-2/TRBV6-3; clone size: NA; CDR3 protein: CASSYKRRSASYNEQFF; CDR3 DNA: TGTGCCAGCAGTTATAAGCGGCGAAGCGCATCCTACAATGAGCAGTTCTTC
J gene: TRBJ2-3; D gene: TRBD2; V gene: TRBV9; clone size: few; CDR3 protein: CASSPGTSSGTDTQYF; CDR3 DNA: TGTGCCAGCAGCCCAGGGACTAGTTCAGGCACAGATACGCAGTATTTT
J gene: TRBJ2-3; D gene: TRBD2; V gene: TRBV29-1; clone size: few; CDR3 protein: CSVVLAGGGTDTQYF; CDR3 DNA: TGCAGCGTGGTTCTAGCGGGAGGGGGTACAGATACGCAGTATTTT
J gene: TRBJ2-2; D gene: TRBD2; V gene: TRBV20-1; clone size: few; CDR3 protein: CSALSGGQPTGELFF; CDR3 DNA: TGCAGTGCTTTAAGCGGGGGGCAGCCCACCGGGGAGCTGTTTTTT
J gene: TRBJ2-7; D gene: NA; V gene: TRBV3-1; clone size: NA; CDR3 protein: CASSLQGFSEQYF; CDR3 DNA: TGTGCCAGCAGCCTGCAGGGGTTCTCCGAGCAGTACTTC
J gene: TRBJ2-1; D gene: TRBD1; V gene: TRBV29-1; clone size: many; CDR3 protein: CSAADRGDNEQFF; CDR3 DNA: TGCAGCGCCGCGGACAGGGGAGACAATGAGCAGTTCTTC
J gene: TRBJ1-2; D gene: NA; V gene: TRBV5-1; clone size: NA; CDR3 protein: CASSPAGGGNYGYTF; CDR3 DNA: TGCGCCAGCAGCCCTGCCGGGGGGGGGAACTATGGCTACACCTTC
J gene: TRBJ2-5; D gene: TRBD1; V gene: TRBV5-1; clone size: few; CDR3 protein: CASSLEGGEQETQYF; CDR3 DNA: TGCGCCAGCAGCTTGGAAGGGGGCGAACAAGAGACCCAGTACTTC
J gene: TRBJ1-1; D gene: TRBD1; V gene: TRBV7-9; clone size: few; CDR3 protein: CASSAGTGAMNTEAFF; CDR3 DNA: TGTGCCAGCAGCGCAGGGACAGGAGCCATGAACACTGAAGCTTTCTTT
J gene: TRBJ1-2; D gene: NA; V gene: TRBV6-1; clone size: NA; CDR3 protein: CASSEYKASNYGYTF; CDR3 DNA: TGTGCCAGCAGTGAATACAAGGCCTCTAACTATGGCTACACCTTC
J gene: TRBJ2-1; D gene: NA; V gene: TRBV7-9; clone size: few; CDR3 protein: CASSLAHPPQAHNEQFF; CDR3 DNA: TGTGCCAGCAGCTTAGCACATCCGCCGCAAGCTCACAATGAGCAGTTCTTC
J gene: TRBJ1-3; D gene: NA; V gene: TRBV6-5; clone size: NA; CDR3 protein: CASSYSKSSGNTIYF; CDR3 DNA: TGTGCCAGCAGTTACTCGAAGAGCTCTGGAAACACCATATATTTT
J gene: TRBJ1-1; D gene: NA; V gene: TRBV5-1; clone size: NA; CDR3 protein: CASSLGAGRTTEAFF; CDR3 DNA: TGCGCCAGCAGCTTGGGGGCAGGGCGAACAACTGAAGCTTTCTTT
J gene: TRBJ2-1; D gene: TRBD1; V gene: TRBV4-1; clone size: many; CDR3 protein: CASSQAPRTGGIYNEQFF; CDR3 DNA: TGCGCCAGCAGCCAGGCTCCAAGGACAGGGGGCATCTACAATGAGCAGTTCTTC
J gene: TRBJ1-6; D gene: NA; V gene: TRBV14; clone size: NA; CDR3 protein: CASSQGGYNSPLHF; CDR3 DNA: TGTGCCAGCAGCCAAGGGGGGTATAATTCACCCCTCCACTTT
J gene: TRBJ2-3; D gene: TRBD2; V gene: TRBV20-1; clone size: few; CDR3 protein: CSASLLAGGPGTDTQYF; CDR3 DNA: TGCAGTGCTAGTTTACTAGCGGGGGGGCCGGGCACAGATACGCAGTATTTT
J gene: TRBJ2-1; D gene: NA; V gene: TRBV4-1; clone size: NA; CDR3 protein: CASSQEAWSPRGNEQFF; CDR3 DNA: TGCGCCAGCAGCCAAGAGGCTTGGTCCCCAAGAGGCAATGAGCAGTTCTTC
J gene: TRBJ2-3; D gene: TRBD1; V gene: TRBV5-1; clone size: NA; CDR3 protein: CASSLEADRSTDTQYF; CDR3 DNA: TGCGCCAGCAGCTTGGAGGCGGACAGGAGCACAGATACGCAGTATTTT
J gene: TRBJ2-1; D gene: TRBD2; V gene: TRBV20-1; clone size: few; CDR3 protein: CSARALRGLAYNEQFF; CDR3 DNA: TGCAGTGCTAGAGCCCTCCGTGGACTAGCCTACAATGAGCAGTTCTTC
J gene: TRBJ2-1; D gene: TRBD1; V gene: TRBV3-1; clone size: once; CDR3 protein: CASSQWQGDYNEQFF; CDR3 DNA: TGTGCCAGCAGCCAGTGGCAGGGGGATTACAATGAGCAGTTCTTC
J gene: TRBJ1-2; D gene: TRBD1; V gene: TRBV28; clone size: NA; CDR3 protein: CASSFEDRGDYGYTF; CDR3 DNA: TGTGCCAGCAGTTTTGAGGACAGGGGGGACTATGGCTACACCTTC
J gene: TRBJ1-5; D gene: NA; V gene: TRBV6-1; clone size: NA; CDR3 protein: CASKGGEKANLPQHF; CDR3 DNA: TGTGCCAGCAAGGGGGGCGAGAAGGCCAATCTGCCCCAGCATTTT